The clone carrying this T cell receptor beta chain appeared a few times. Its antigen is undetermined. This specimen belongs to a study of tumor-infiltrating lymphocytes in localized non-small cell lung cancer. The study, taken as a whole, reports: Tumors had more T cell infiltration than uninvolved lung, per TCRbeta sequencing and CD3 counts.

V lost 2 bases to trimming and J lost 2 bases, with 6 bases between them. The CDR3 consists of 13 residues. CDR1 LNHDA and CDR2 SQIVND come from the germline V gene (reference sequence). The assay was immunoSEQ multiplex PCR, and TCRdb's table has in-frame clones only and misses some. The sample has 20,000 to 25,000 clones; approximately 59% are singletons. The sample was lung tumor tissue. This TCR was sampled from a human donor with non-small cell lung cancer. V and J are TRBV19 and TRBJ1-2; unclear D gene. The CDR3 spells CASSIRTNYGYTF. The CDR3 region has the DNA TGTGCCAGTAGTATACGGACGAACTATGGCTACACCTTC.